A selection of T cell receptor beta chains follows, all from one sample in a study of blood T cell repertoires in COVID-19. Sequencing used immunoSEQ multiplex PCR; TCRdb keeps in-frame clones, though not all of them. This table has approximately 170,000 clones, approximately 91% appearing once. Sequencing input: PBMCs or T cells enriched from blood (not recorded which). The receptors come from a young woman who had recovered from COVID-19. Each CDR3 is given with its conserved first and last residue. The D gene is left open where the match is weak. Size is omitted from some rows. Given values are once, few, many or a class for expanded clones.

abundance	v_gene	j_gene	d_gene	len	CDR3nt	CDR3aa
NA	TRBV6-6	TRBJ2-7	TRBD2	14	TGTGCCAGCAGTTACACAACCACGGGGGGCGAGCAGTACTTC	CASSYTTTGGEQYF
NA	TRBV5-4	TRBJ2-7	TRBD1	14	TGTGCCAGCAGCCCGGGACAGGGTAGGTACGAGCAGTACTTC	CASSPGQGRYEQYF
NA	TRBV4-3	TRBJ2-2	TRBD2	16	TGCGCCAGCAGCCAAGATGGGGGAGGGACCACCGGGGAGCTGTTTTTT	CASSQDGGGTTGELFF
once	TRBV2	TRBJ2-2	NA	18	TGTGCCAGCAGACTCTGGGACTTCGGGGACCCGAACACCGGGGAGCTGTTTTTT	CASRLWDFGDPNTGELFF
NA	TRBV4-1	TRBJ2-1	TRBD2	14	TGCGCCAGCAGCCAAGGCCCCGGGGAGGGGAGCAAGTTCTTC	CASSQGPGEGSKFF
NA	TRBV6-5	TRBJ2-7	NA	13	TGTGCCAGCAGTTACAGGGGCTCCTACGAGCAGTACTTC	CASSYRGSYEQYF
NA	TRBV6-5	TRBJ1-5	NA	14	TGTGCCAGCACCACGGGAGGGGGTGGCCAGCCCCAGCATTTT	CASTTGGGGQPQHF
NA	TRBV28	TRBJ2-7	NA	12	TGTGCCAGCAGTTTCCAAAACTACGAGCAGTACTTC	CASSFQNYEQYF
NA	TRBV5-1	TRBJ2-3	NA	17	TGCGCCAGCAGCTTGAACGTTGGGACTGGCGGAGGGGATACGCAGTATTTT	CASSLNVGTGGGDTQYF
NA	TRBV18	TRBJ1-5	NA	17	TGTGCCAGCTCACCATCATTGTCCCTCGAAGGCGGTCAGCCCCAGCATTTT	CASSPSLSLEGGQPQHF
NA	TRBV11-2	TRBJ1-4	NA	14	TGTGCCAGCAGGTACCCAGGCGTAAATGAAAAACTGTTTTTT	CASRYPGVNEKLFF
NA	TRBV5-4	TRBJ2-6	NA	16	TGTGCCAGCAGCTCCCGGGGTCGGTGGGGGGCCAACGTCCTGACTTTC	CASSSRGRWGANVLTF
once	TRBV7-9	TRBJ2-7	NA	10	TGTGCCAGCAGCCTCTACGAGCAGTACTTC	CASSLYEQYF
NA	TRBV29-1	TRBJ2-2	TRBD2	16	TGCAGCGTTGGAGGTAGCGGGGTTCAGAACACCGGGGAGCTGTTTTTT	CSVGGSGVQNTGELFF
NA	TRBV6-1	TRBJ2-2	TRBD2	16	TGTGCCAGCAGTGAGCTTGCGGGAGGGCCGAACGGGGAGCTGTTTTTT	CASSELAGGPNGELFF
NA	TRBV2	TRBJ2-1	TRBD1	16	TGTGCCAGCAGTGAAGCGAACCCCGGGACAGGGAGTGAGCAGTTCTTC	CASSEANPGTGSEQFF
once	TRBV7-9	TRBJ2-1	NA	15	TGTGCCAGCAGCTTTCGGACTGGTAGTTACAATGAGCAGTTCTTC	CASSFRTGSYNEQFF
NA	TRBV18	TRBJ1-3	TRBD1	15	TGTGCCAGCTCGTTGCTCCAGGGGGCTGGAAACACCATATATTTT	CASSLLQGAGNTIYF
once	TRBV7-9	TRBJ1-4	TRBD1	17	TGTGCCAGCAGCCGAGTCGGACAGGGGGCCTTTAATGAAAAACTGTTTTTT	CASSRVGQGAFNEKLFF
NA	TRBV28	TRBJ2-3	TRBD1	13	TGTGCCAGCAAGGGGGCTGCGACAGATACGCAGTATTTT	CASKGAATDTQYF
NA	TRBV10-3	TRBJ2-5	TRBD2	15	TGTGCCATCAGGGGTCTAGCGGGAGGATTCGAGACCCAGTACTTC	CAIRGLAGGFETQYF
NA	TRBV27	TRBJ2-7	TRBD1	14	TGTGCCAGCAGTTTAGGGGACAGCTCCTACGAGCAGTACTTC	CASSLGDSSYEQYF
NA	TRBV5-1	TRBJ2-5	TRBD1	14	TGCGCCAGCAGGTTGACAGGGGGCGAAGAGACCCAGTACTTC	CASRLTGGEETQYF
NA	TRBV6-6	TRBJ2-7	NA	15	TGTGCCAGCAAGCCGCGGGGGCTCTTATCCTACGAGCAGTACTTC	CASKPRGLLSYEQYF
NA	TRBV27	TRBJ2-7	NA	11	TGTGCCAGCTCCTCCTCCTACGAGCAGTACTTC	CASSSSYEQYF
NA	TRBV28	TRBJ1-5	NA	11	TGTGCCAGCAGTTCGACACAGCCCCAGCATTTT	CASSSTQPQHF
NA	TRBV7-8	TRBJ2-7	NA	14	TGTGCCAGCAGCTTAGGGGCTTTATCCTACGAGCAGTACTTC	CASSLGALSYEQYF
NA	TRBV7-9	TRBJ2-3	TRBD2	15	TGTGCCAGCAGCTTTCCGGATACTAGCGGGAAGCCGCAGTATTTT	CASSFPDTSGKPQYF
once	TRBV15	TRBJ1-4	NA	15	TGTGCCACCAGCAGCCTAAGAGGAGCTAATGAAAAACTGTTTTTT	CATSSLRGANEKLFF
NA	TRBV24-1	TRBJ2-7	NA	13	TGTGCCACCAGTGATGCGGCGGAGGGGGAGCAGTACTTC	CATSDAAEGEQYF
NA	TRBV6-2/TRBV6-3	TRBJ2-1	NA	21	TGTGCCAGCAGCATTCCGTCCGTCAAGGGAAGGGCTAGCAGAACCTACAATGAGCAGTTCTTC	CASSIPSVKGRASRTYNEQFF
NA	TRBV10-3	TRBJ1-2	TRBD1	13	TGTGCCATCCACGGGACAGATGCTAATGGCTACACCTTC	CAIHGTDANGYTF
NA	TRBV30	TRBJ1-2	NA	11	TGTGCCTGGAGTCTTCGGGGGGGCTACACCTTC	CAWSLRGGYTF
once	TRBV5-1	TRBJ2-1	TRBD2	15	TGCGCCAGCAGTAGGCTAGCGGGAGTGTGGAATGAGCAGTTCTTC	CASSRLAGVWNEQFF
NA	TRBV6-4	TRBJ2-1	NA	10	TGTGCCAGCACTGGCGGTGAGCAGTTCTTC	CASTGGEQFF
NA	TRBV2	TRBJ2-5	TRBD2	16	TGTGCCAGCAGTAGACTAGCGGGAGAGGGATTGGAGACCCAGTACTTC	CASSRLAGEGLETQYF
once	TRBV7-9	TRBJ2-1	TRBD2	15	TGTGCCAGCAGCTCGACTAGCGGGAGTCCCAATGAGCAGTTCTTC	CASSSTSGSPNEQFF
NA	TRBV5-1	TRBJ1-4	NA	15	TGCGCCAGCAGCCGGACCGGGACATCAAATGAAAAACTGTTTTTT	CASSRTGTSNEKLFF
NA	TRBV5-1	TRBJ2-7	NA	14	TGCGCCAGCAGCTTAGGGGGGGAGGCCTACGAGCAGTACTTC	CASSLGGEAYEQYF
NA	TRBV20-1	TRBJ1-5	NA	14	TGCAGTGCTAGTCCACCGGACTTCGATCAGCCCCAGCATTTT	CSASPPDFDQPQHF
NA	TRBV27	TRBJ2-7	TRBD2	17	TGTGCCAGCAGTCCTATCGGACTAGCGGGTATGGGCTACGAGCAGTACTTC	CASSPIGLAGMGYEQYF
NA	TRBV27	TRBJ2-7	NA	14	TGTGCCAGCAGTTTTGGCAGGAGGACCTACGAGCAGTACTTC	CASSFGRRTYEQYF
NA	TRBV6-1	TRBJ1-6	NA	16	TGTGCCAGCAGTGAAGCGTGGGTGACCGGGAATTCACCCCTCCACTTT	CASSEAWVTGNSPLHF
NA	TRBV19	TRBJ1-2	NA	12	TGTGCCAGTATTGCGGGAAACTATGGCTACACCTTC	CASIAGNYGYTF
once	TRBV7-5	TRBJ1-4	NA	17	TGTGCCAGAAGCTTATTGGCAGGGAGGCGTGAGGAGGAAAAACTGTTTTTT	CARSLLAGRREEEKLFF
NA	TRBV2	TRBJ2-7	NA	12	TGTGCCAGCAGTAAAGACATCTACGAGCAGTACTTC	CASSKDIYEQYF
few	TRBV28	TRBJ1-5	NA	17	TGTGCCAGCAGTTTTCTGTCGGTGGACTATAGCAATCAGCCCCAGCATTTT	CASSFLSVDYSNQPQHF
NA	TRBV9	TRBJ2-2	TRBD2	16	TGTGCCAGCAGCGTCCGACTAGCGGGAGACGCCGGGGAGCTGTTTTTT	CASSVRLAGDAGELFF
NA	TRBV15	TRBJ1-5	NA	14	TGTGCCACCAGCAGTCAGGTGGTAAATCAGCCCCAGCATTTT	CATSSQVVNQPQHF
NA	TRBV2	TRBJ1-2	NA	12	TGTGCCAGCATCCAGAGGAACTATGGCTACACCTTC	CASIQRNYGYTF
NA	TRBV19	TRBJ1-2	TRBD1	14	TGTGCCAGTTGGACAGGGTCCCTTGTCTATGGCTACACCTTC	CASWTGSLVYGYTF
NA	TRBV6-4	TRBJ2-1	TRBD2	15	TGTGCCAGCAGTGGCCAGAACCGGGGGGACAATGAGCAGTTCTTC	CASSGQNRGDNEQFF
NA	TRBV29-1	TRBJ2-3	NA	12	TGCAGCGTTGTTATAAGCACAGATACGCAGTATTTT	CSVVISTDTQYF
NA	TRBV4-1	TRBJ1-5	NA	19	TGCGCCAGCAGCCAGTTCCCGGTGGGGCACCCTTTTAGCAATCAGCCCCAGCATTTT	CASSQFPVGHPFSNQPQHF
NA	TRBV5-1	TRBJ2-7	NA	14	TGCGCCAGCAGCTTGGAGCAGGTACCCTACGAGCAGTACTTC	CASSLEQVPYEQYF
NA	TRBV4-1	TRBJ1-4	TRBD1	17	TGCGCCAGCAGCCTAGACAGGGGGCGGGCAACTAATGAAAAACTGTTTTTT	CASSLDRGRATNEKLFF
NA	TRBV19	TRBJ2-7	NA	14	TGTGCCAGTAGTGCACCCGAGGCAACCTACGAGCAGTACTTC	CASSAPEATYEQYF
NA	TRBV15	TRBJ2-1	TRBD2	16	TGTGCCACCAGACCCGGGACTAGCGAGCCATACAATGAGCAGTTCTTC	CATRPGTSEPYNEQFF
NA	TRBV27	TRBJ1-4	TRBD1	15	TGTGCCAGCAGTGCCCGACAGGGGCAGAATGAAAAACTGTTTTTT	CASSARQGQNEKLFF